This T cell receptor (beta chain) came from a study of tumor-infiltrating lymphocytes in primary liver carcinoma. Study-level information: Patients comprised men and women whose ages fell between 30 and 69 years.

TCR beta cDNA was made from 450 to 550 ng total RNA with a constant-region primer. Construction of TCR beta libraries relied on three successive nested multiplex PCR rounds employing slightly modified ARM-PCR. Investigators reported that the first two PCR rounds, at approximately 11 cycles each, used TRBV1-TRBV30 forward primers with a C-beta reverse primer. In TCRdb, the multiplex PCR reads were re-called with MiXCR into one record per CDR3 protein. There are more than 60,000 distinct CDR3 sequences in the sample; about 72% occur only once, and about 27% lies in the top ten. The sample holds one count of this clonotype. The CDR3 does not close with the conserved phenylalanine or tryptophan, likely indicating a read error. No DNA is shown, since the ends of the CDR3 on it are uncertain; the CDR3 is the one TCRdb lists. The study co-extracted DNA and RNA from 20-30 mg of unsorted bulk tissue. From germline, CDR1 is SGHAT and CDR2 FQNNGV. The CDR3 spans 16 residues, counting both ends.

The sequenced material came from liver tumor tissue from sampling region 4. Documented subset: tumor region T4, right-lateral pole. The sequence was obtained from a man aged 35 to 55 with primary liver carcinoma and hepatitis B virus infection. V is TRBV11-2 and J is TRBJ2-5; the table calls TRBD2, which could not be checked here. The chain's CDR3 is CDSRSRDSAHQETQCL.